These 28 T cell receptor beta chains were all obtained from the same sample, sequenced in a study of T-cell reconstitution after alpha-beta-depleted transplantation in children. The library targeted TCRbeta and was prepared with unique molecular identifiers. Each CDR3 protein is one row after TCRdb ran MiXCR on the PCR reads. This repertoire shows 530,000 or so distinct CDR3 sequences, 25% to 30% found once; its top ten account for 30% to 45%. The sample was PBMCs, taken before TCRalphabeta/CD19-depleted stem cell transplant. The receptor source for this set is a boy under two years old with Wiskott-Aldrich syndrome, due to receive a stem cell transplant.

This chain uses TRBV5-1 with TRBJ2-2, with D unresolved. The ends were cut back, 7 bases at V and 6 bases at J, with 16 bases in the middle. From germline, CDR1 is SGHRS and CDR2 YFSETQ. There are 14 residues in the CDR3. The CDR3 here is CASRLASCAGELFF. The CDR3 nucleotides are TGCGCCAGCCGACTGGCATCGTGTGCCGGGGAGCTGTTTTTT.

This chain links TRBV12-3 or TRBV12-4 with TRBJ2-1; D remains ambiguous. V lost 1 base to trimming and J lost 6 bases, with 10 bases between them. This CDR3 comprises 14 residues. The CDR3 is CASSLDPRFNEQFF. The CDR3 nucleotides are TGTGCCAGCAGTTTAGACCCTAGATTCAATGAGCAGTTCTTC.

This chain uses TRBV7-9 with TRBJ2-5; 14 bases are shared with TRBD2. Germline CDR1 is SEHNR and CDR2 is FQNEAQ (reference sequence). With V trimmed by 0 bases and J by 4 bases, 4 bases remained unmatched. This CDR3 has 17 residues. In nucleotides, the CDR3 is TGTGCCAGCAGCTTAGCCTCCGGGACTAGCGGGAGAGAGACCCAGTACTTC. Translation: CASSLASGTSGRETQYF.

V gene TRBV20-1 combines with J gene TRBJ1-3, with TRBD1 matching over 8 bases. V was pared by 4 bases and J by 3 bases, with 2 bases of the junction left unmatched. In germline, CDR1 is DFQATT, CDR2 SNEGSKA (reference sequence). The CDR3 consists of 13 residues. The CDR3 sequence is CSATDRVGNTIYF. The CDR3 bases are TGCAGTGCTACGGACAGGGTTGGAAACACCATATATTTT.

The gene calls are TRBV9 and TRBJ2-7; TRBD2 is a possible D gene (5 bases). CDR1 is SGDLS, CDR2 YYNGEE, per germline. This CDR3 spans 15 amino acids. V was pared by 0 bases and J by 5 bases, with 15 bases between. The CDR3 nucleotides are TGTGCCAGCAGCGTAGGTCTAGCCACTCTCCACGAGCAGTACTTC. Translated: CASSVGLATLHEQYF.

The chain employs TRBV6-5 and TRBJ2-6; tentatively, D is TRBD1 (5 bases). V lost 3 bases to trimming and J lost 1 base, with 19 bases between them. This CDR3 is built from 19 residues. Germline V gene sequence: CDR1 MNHEY, CDR2 SVGAGI. The CDR3 reads CASSYMVGHAVSGANVLTF. The CDR3 nucleotides are TGTGCCAGCAGTTATATGGTCGGACACGCCGTTTCTGGGGCCAACGTCCTGACTTTC.

In its sample, this clonotype was seen a few times. The chain couples TRBV27 to TRBJ1-5; the D is unclear. Germline assignment: CDR1 MNHEY and CDR2 SMNVEV (reference sequence). The V and J ends lost 3 bases and 2 bases respectively, with 8 bases between them. The CDR3 sequence is 14 residues long. The CDR3 here is CASSLVDRNQPQHF. The DNA for the CDR3 is TGTGCCAGCAGTTTGGTGGACCGCAATCAGCCCCAGCATTTT.

This clonotype was observed a few times. The chain couples TRBV4-1 to TRBJ1-5, with D possibly being TRBD1 (6 bases). V lost 2 bases to trimming and J lost 2 bases, with 13 bases between them. Germline V gene lookup returns CDR1 MGHRA and CDR2 YSYEKL. This CDR3 has 16 amino acids. This CDR3 is CASSQPGHLGNQPQHF. DNA for the CDR3: TGCGCCAGCAGCCAACCGGGACACCTAGGCAATCAGCCCCAGCATTTT.

The chain couples TRBV28 to TRBJ2-1; D is ambiguous. V dropped 5 bases and J dropped 5 bases, with 13 bases sitting between them. This CDR3 comprises 14 residues. Germline values: CDR1 MDHEN, CDR2 SYDVKM. CDR3 amino acids: CASSTPKVNNEQFF. CDR3 coding DNA: TGTGCCAGCAGTACCCCCAAGGTCAACAATGAGCAGTTCTTC.

This chain's CDR3 is CATSRDWDRVDEQYF. For the CDR3, the DNA is TGTGCCACCAGCAGAGATTGGGACAGGGTGGACGAGCAGTACTTC. The chain recombines TRBV15 with TRBJ2-7; 9 bases are shared with TRBD1. The V segment lost 0 bases and the J segment 5 bases; nucleotides outside the gene matches: 5. Germline-derived CDR1 and CDR2 are LNHNV and YYDKDF (reference sequence). The CDR3 is 15 amino acids.

There are a few counts of this clonotype. The chain recombines TRBV7-9 with TRBJ1-1; tentative D call: TRBD1 (6 bases). The V end lost 7 bases, the J end lost 3 bases, and 15 bases lay between the germline ends. The CDR3 covers 14 residues. CDR1 is SEHNR and CDR2 is FQNEAQ in the germline V gene (reference sequence). The CDR3 nucleotides are TGTGCCAGCACCAGGGGCCAGGGTGACACTGAAGCTTTCTTT. Translation gives CASTRGQGDTEAFF.

A few counts support this clonotype. This chain connects TRBV7-9 to TRBJ2-7; the match to TRBD2 covers 7 bases. Germline assignment: CDR1 SEHNR and CDR2 FQNEAQ (reference sequence). The ends lost 5 bases at V and 4 bases at J; junction bases unmatched: 5. The CDR3 is 13 amino acids. The chain's CDR3 is CASSQGTTYEQYF. CDR3 DNA: TGTGCCAGCAGCCAAGGGACTACATACGAGCAGTACTTC.

The chain carries TRBV29-1 and TRBJ2-1, with 13 positions matching TRBD2. Trimming at V came to 7 bases and at J to 8 bases, leaving 8 bases not matched to a gene. The CDR3 has 14 amino acids. Germline CDR1 reads SQVTM; CDR2 reads ANQGSEA. The CDR3 DNA sequence: TGCAGCGCTGCAGACACTAGCGGGAGGGATGAGCAGTTCTTC. This gives the protein CSAADTSGRDEQFF.

This clonotype was observed a handful of times. The chain has TRBV18 and TRBJ2-5; unclear D gene. CDR3 size: 13 residues. V lost 5 bases, J lost 2 bases, and 9 bases lay in between. The germline V gene encodes CDR1 KGHSH and CDR2 LQKENI. The CDR3 DNA is TGTGCCAGCTCATCCCAGCAACAAGAGACCCAGTACTTC. Translated: CASSSQQQETQYF.

This clonotype has a handful of counts. The rearrangement uses TRBV29-1 and TRBJ2-7; D gene ambiguous. Per the germline V gene, CDR1 is SQVTM and CDR2 is ANQGSEA. This CDR3 region has 11 residues. The V gene lost 7 bases and the J gene lost 4 bases, with 11 bases spanning the gap. The CDR3 nucleotides read TGCAGCGGGGGATTCGGTTACGAGCAGTACTTC. The encoded protein is CSGGFGYEQYF.

There are a few counts of this clonotype. The V call is TRBV7-3, the J call TRBJ2-4; D might be TRBD2 (6 bases). The V gene's germline CDR1 is SGHTA and CDR2 FQGTGA. The V and J ends lost 5 bases and 5 bases respectively, with 13 bases between them. This CDR3 has 14 residues. The DNA for the CDR3 is TGTGCCAGCAGCCTTAGCGGATCAGAAAACATTCAGTACTTC. Its translation: CASSLSGSENIQYF.

V usage is TRBV3-1 and J usage is TRBJ1-2; 12 bases agree with TRBD1. The V segment lost 3 bases and the J segment 8 bases; nucleotides outside the gene matches: 4. The CDR3 is made up of 14 amino acids. Germline CDR1 LGHDT, CDR2 YNNKEL (reference sequence). The CDR3 sequence: CASSQGTGGAGYTF. CDR3 bases: TGTGCCAGCAGCCAGGGGACAGGGGGCGCCGGCTACACCTTC.

J is TRBJ2-2 and V is TRBV15, with TRBD2 identical over 9 bases. Germline V gene sequence: CDR1 LNHNV, CDR2 YYDKDF (reference sequence). The CDR3 runs to 16 residues. With 0 bases clipped from V and 2 bases from J, the junction kept 1 base outside the gene matches. CDR3 sequence (DNA): TGTGCCACCAGCAGAGAGGGACTAGCCAACACCGGGGAGCTGTTTTTT. The encoded protein is CATSREGLANTGELFF.

This chain connects TRBV29-1 to TRBJ2-1, with 10 bases lining up with TRBD2. Per germline, CDR1 SQVTM and CDR2 ANQGSEA. This CDR3 spans 14 amino acids. V lost 7 bases to trimming and J lost 7 bases; unmatched junction nucleotides: 10. The CDR3 loop is CSGCRSSGGNEQFF. CDR3 in DNA: TGCAGCGGGTGTCGGAGTAGCGGGGGGAATGAGCAGTTCTTC.

The V and J genes are TRBV20-1 and TRBJ2-2; TRBD1 matches at 7 bases. The germline V gene has CDR1 DFQATT and CDR2 SNEGSKA (reference sequence). V dropped 6 bases and J dropped 1; count of bases not matched to a gene: 5. The CDR3 covers 14 residues. The CDR3 DNA sequence: TGCAGTGCCGTCGACAGGGAGAACACCGGGGAGCTGTTTTTT. It is translated as CSAVDRENTGELFF.

In DNA, the CDR3 is TGTGCCAGCAGCTCACAGGGGAATACCTACAATGAGCAGTTCTTC. Residues: CASSSQGNTYNEQFF. The gene calls are TRBV5-4 and TRBJ2-1; 7 bases map to TRBD1. J gave up 2 bases and V 3 bases, and 5 bases lay outside the gene matches. The CDR3 has 15 amino acids. The V gene's germline CDR1 is SGHNT and CDR2 YYREEE (reference sequence).

The chain uses TRBV4-1 and TRBJ2-3; 8 nucleotides align to TRBD1. The CDR3 contains 17 residues. Germline V lookup: CDR1 MGHRA, CDR2 YSYEKL. V trimming: 0 bases; J trimming: 6 bases; junction bases outside the gene matches: 11. The CDR3 loop reads CASSQDRPGGDGDTQYF. In DNA form, the CDR3 reads TGCGCCAGCAGCCAAGATCGTCCAGGGGGCGATGGGGATACGCAGTATTTT.

The chain recombines TRBV20-1 with TRBJ2-3, with TRBD2 matching over 12 bases. Germline assignment: CDR1 DFQATT and CDR2 SNEGSKA (reference sequence). V gave up 6 bases and J gave up 3 bases; unmatched junction bases: 10. The CDR3 extends over 16 amino acids. DNA for the CDR3: TGCAGTGCCAAGTCTAGCGGGAGGGCTTCTACAGATACGCAGTATTTT. Translated: CSAKSSGRASTDTQYF.

The genes are TRBV5-1 and TRBJ2-7; TRBD1 agrees at 8 bases. The CDR3 runs to 15 residues. After removal of 4 bases from V and 2 bases from J, the junction contained 8 bases not matched to a gene. CDR1 SGHRS and CDR2 YFSETQ come from the germline V gene. The CDR3 region has the DNA TGCGCCAGCAGCATTGGACAGGGTCGTACCTACGAGCAGTACTTC. Translating gives CASSIGQGRTYEQYF.

This clonotype was seen more than once but under ten times. The chain uses TRBV5-1 and TRBJ1-4; D perhaps matches TRBD1 (5 bases). Germline V CDR1 and CDR2: SGHRS, YFSETQ. CDR3 length: 14 amino acids. Between the trimmed V and J ends, which lost 5 bases and 0 bases, there was a span of 8 bases. This CDR3 is CASRGTSTNEKLFF. As DNA, the CDR3 is TGCGCCAGCAGGGGGACTTCAACTAATGAAAAACTGTTTTTT.

There are a few counts of this clonotype. The chain has TRBV27 and TRBJ2-1, with D possibly matching TRBD2 (6 bases). The ends were cut back, 7 bases at V and 6 bases at J, with 16 bases in the middle. CDR3 size: 14 residues. Per germline, CDR1 MNHEY and CDR2 SMNVEV (reference sequence). This chain's CDR3 is CASKRTGSTNEQFF. CDR3 sequence (DNA): TGTGCCAGCAAAAGGACCGGGAGCACCAATGAGCAGTTCTTC.

V usage is TRBV20-1 and J usage is TRBJ2-1; TRBD1 matches at 7 bases. CDR3 length: 15 amino acids. Germline V CDR1 and CDR2: DFQATT, SNEGSKA (reference sequence). V lost 1 base, J lost 1 base, and 4 bases stayed unmatched. The CDR3 DNA sequence: TGCAGTGCTAGAGTAGGACAGGCATCCTACAATGAGCAGTTCTTC. It is translated as CSARVGQASYNEQFF.

This clonotype showed up just a few times. This chain uses TRBV5-1 with TRBJ1-1; maybe TRBD1 (5 bases). V dropped 2 bases and J dropped 0 bases, with 14 bases sitting between them. The CDR3 consists of 16 residues. Germline values: CDR1 SGHRS, CDR2 YFSETQ. The CDR3, as DNA: TGCGCCAGCAGCTTCGTAGGGGTCCGCATGAACACTGAAGCTTTCTTT. It encodes CASSFVGVRMNTEAFF.